This T cell receptor (beta chain) was sequenced in a study of CD8 T cells in ankylosing spondylitis. The junction had 19 bases not matched to a gene; V was cut back by 2 bases and J by 1 base. The V gene's germline CDR1 is SEHNR and CDR2 FQNEAQ (reference sequence). This CDR3 comprises 20 residues. Libraries of TCR beta came from quantitative 5'-RACE with molecular barcodes. TCRdb re-derived calls from the 5' RACE reads in MiXCR, one entry per CDR3 protein. The sample contains just over 300,000 distinct CDR3 sequences, less than 25% of which appear only once. The J gene is TRBJ1-1, the V gene TRBV7-9; 7 nucleotides line up with TRBD1. Sequencing input: blood, either unsorted or a sorted T cell fraction (not recorded which). The receptor was derived from a female donor with ankylosing spondylitis or in good health (not recorded which). CDR3 sequence reads: CASSLWSGTAGFPRNTEAFF. CDR3 DNA sequence: TGTGCCAGCAGCTTATGGTCGGGGACAGCCGGATTCCCAAGGAACACTGAAGCTTTCTTT.